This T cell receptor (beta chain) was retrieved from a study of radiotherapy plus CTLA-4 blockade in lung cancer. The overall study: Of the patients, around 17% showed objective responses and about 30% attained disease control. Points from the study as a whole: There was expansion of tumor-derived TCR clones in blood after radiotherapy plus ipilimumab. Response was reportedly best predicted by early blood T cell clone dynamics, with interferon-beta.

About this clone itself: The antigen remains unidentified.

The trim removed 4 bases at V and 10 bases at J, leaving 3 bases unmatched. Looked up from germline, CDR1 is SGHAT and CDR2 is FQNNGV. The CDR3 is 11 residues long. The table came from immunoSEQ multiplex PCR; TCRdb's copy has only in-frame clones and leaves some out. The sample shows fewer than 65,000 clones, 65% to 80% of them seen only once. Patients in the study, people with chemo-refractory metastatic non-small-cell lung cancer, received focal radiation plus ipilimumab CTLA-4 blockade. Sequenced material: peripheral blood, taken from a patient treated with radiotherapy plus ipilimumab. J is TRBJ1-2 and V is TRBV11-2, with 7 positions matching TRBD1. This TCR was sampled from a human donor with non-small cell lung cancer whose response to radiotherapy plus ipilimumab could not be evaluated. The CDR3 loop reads CASSWGQTYTF. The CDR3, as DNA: TGTGCCAGCAGCTGGGGACAGACCTACACCTTC. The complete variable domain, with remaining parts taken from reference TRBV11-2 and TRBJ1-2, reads EAGVAQSPRYKIIEKRQSVAFWCNPISGHATLYWYQQILGQGPKLLIQFQNNGVVDDSQLPKDRFSAERLKGVDSTLKIQPAKLEDSAVYLCASSWGQTYTFGSGTRLTVV.